This is a list of T cell receptor beta chains from one sample in a study of Graves' ophthalmopathy and Graves' hyperthyroidism. Using its own MiXCR run on the multiplex PCR reads, TCRdb lists one record per CDR3 protein. The sample lists some 160,000 distinct CDR3 sequences; around two fifths were seen once. The specimen sequenced was peripheral blood. These receptors were collected from a man aged 30 to 45 with Graves' ophthalmopathy. Each CDR3 is given with its conserved first and last residue. The order of the fields is V gene, J gene, clone size, D gene, CDR3 length, CDR3 protein, CDR3 DNA. A D gene is named only where the DNA matches it firmly. Size is stated for part of the rows, as once, few or many counts, or as a class when the clone is expanded.

v_call: TRBV18
j_call: TRBJ1-5
clone_size: many
d_call: NA
cdr3_length: 13
cdr3_aa: CASSPAGTQPQHF
cdr3_nt: TGTGCCAGCTCACCAGCAGGGACTCAGCCCCAGCATTTT

v_call: TRBV28
j_call: TRBJ2-5
clone_size: NA
d_call: NA
cdr3_length: 15
cdr3_aa: CASSPIQGAEETQYF
cdr3_nt: TGTGCCAGCAGCCCGATACAGGGAGCGGAAGAGACCCAGTACTTC

v_call: TRBV15
j_call: TRBJ1-5
clone_size: many
d_call: TRBD1
cdr3_length: 18
cdr3_aa: CATSRDSNTGTGGQPQHF
cdr3_nt: TGTGCCACCAGCAGAGACTCCAATACCGGGACAGGGGGCCAGCCCCAGCATTTT

v_call: TRBV6-2/TRBV6-3
j_call: TRBJ2-5
clone_size: NA
d_call: NA
cdr3_length: 14
cdr3_aa: CASRTSRSAETQYF
cdr3_nt: TGTGCCAGCAGGACTAGTCGGTCAGCGGAGACCCAGTACTTC

v_call: TRBV6-4
j_call: TRBJ1-1
clone_size: once
d_call: NA
cdr3_length: 21
cdr3_aa: CASRPRPMGGGAPGLSTEAFF
cdr3_nt: TGTGCCAGCAGACCACGACCTATGGGAGGGGGGGCCCCCGGGTTGAGCACTGAAGCTTTCTTT

v_call: TRBV12-3/TRBV12-4
j_call: TRBJ2-7
clone_size: NA
d_call: NA
cdr3_length: 15
cdr3_aa: CASSFPGAPSYEQYF
cdr3_nt: TGTGCCAGCAGTTTCCCCGGGGCGCCCAGCTACGAGCAGTACTTC

v_call: TRBV6-5
j_call: TRBJ1-6
clone_size: NA
d_call: NA
cdr3_length: 13
cdr3_aa: CASSSGGNSPLHF
cdr3_nt: TGTGCCAGCAGTTCGGGAGGAAACTCACCCCTCCACTTT

v_call: TRBV6-1
j_call: TRBJ2-7
clone_size: NA
d_call: NA
cdr3_length: 14
cdr3_aa: CASSTGFTSYEQYF
cdr3_nt: TGTGCCAGCAGTACAGGGTTTACCTCCTACGAGCAGTACTTC

v_call: TRBV6-1
j_call: TRBJ2-7
clone_size: many
d_call: TRBD2
cdr3_length: 14
cdr3_aa: CASSPRLAGHEQYF
cdr3_nt: TGTGCCAGCAGTCCAAGACTAGCGGGCCACGAGCAGTACTTC

v_call: TRBV28
j_call: TRBJ1-1
clone_size: many
d_call: NA
cdr3_length: 15
cdr3_aa: CASSSKKRGYTEAFF
cdr3_nt: TGTGCCAGCAGTTCCAAAAAGAGGGGGTACACTGAAGCTTTCTTT

v_call: TRBV7-2
j_call: TRBJ1-2
clone_size: many
d_call: NA
cdr3_length: 12
cdr3_aa: CASSSNSDGYTF
cdr3_nt: TGTGCCAGCAGCTCGAACAGCGATGGCTACACCTTC

v_call: TRBV18
j_call: TRBJ1-5
clone_size: many
d_call: NA
cdr3_length: 16
cdr3_aa: CASSPPGIPGNQPQHF
cdr3_nt: TGTGCCAGCTCACCACCGGGAATCCCGGGGAACCAGCCCCAGCATTTT

v_call: TRBV6-4
j_call: TRBJ1-1
clone_size: NA
d_call: NA
cdr3_length: 15
cdr3_aa: CASSEVGGYSTEAFF
cdr3_nt: TGTGCCAGCAGTGAAGTCGGGGGTTATAGCACTGAAGCTTTCTTT

v_call: TRBV19
j_call: TRBJ1-1
clone_size: many
d_call: NA
cdr3_length: 14
cdr3_aa: CASSILDRNTEAFF
cdr3_nt: TGTGCCAGTAGTATTCTGGACAGGAACACTGAAGCTTTCTTT

v_call: TRBV12-3/TRBV12-4
j_call: TRBJ2-2
clone_size: NA
d_call: NA
cdr3_length: 12
cdr3_aa: CASRLYTGELFF
cdr3_nt: TGTGCCAGCAGGCTCTACACCGGGGAGCTGTTTTTT

v_call: TRBV6-5
j_call: TRBJ1-1
clone_size: NA
d_call: NA
cdr3_length: 13
cdr3_aa: CASSYLDRFEAFF
cdr3_nt: TGTGCCAGCAGTTACCTTGACAGGTTTGAAGCTTTCTTT